This T cell receptor (beta chain) was recovered during a study of blood T cell repertoires in COVID-19. Study information: COVID-19 samples collected from the United States, Italy and Spain covered acute and convalescent phases. Sources were T cells, B-cell-depleted T cells, or PBMCs; the material itself was cDNA or gDNA.

CDR1 is SQVTM, CDR2 ANQGSEA, per germline. This CDR3 contains 13 residues. V lost 7 bases and J 1 base, leaving 13 bases between the germline ends. This clone was recorded a few times. The method was immunoSEQ multiplex PCR; TCRdb's version includes in-frame clones alone and lacks a portion of them. The table includes about 160,000 clones, over 80% detected once. This TCR was sampled from a woman aged 55-70 years who had recovered from COVID-19. V and J are TRBV29-1 and TRBJ1-1; tentative D call: TRBD1 (6 bases). The sample taken for sequencing was peripheral blood. CDR3 DNA sequence: TGCAGCGCCGCACAGGGAACGAACACTGAAGCTTTCTTT. This sequence encodes CSAAQGTNTEAFF.